This is a list of T cell receptor beta chains from one sample in a study of cytomegalovirus exposure and HLA in healthy donors. Libraries were prepared by immunoSEQ multiplex PCR; TCRdb keeps only in-frame clonotypes and omits some of them. This repertoire shows approximately 110,000 clones, roughly three quarters found once; its top ten account for roughly 8%. Sample: PBMCs. These TCRs come from a woman in her forties or fifties in good health and CMV-seropositive. The CDR3 runs from the conserved cysteine through the conserved F or W. The D gene is left open where the match is weak. Not every row has a clone size; where given, it reads once, few, many or a size class.

d_gene	v_gene	j_gene	abundance	CDR3aa	CDR3nt
.	TRBV6-1	TRBJ1-5	.	CASKEGKDGFQPQHF	TGTGCCAGCAAGGAGGGGAAAGACGGGTTCCAGCCCCAGCATTTT
TRBD1	TRBV5-6	TRBJ1-3	once	CASSDTGGLGNTIYF	TGTGCCAGCAGCGACACAGGGGGCCTAGGAAACACCATATATTTT
.	TRBV18	TRBJ1-1	few	CASSGGTPEAFF	TGTGCCAGCTCCGGCGGCACCCCTGAAGCTTTCTTT
TRBD1	TRBV7-6	TRBJ2-7	.	CASSLPGQTYEQYF	TGTGCCAGCAGTCTACCGGGACAGACCTACGAGCAGTACTTC
.	TRBV9	TRBJ2-1	.	CASSVGNSRSMDEQFF	TGTGCCAGCAGCGTAGGTAATAGCCGGTCCATGGATGAGCAGTTCTTC
TRBD1	TRBV6-1	TRBJ1-2	few	CASSEGTGGGGYTF	TGTGCCAGCAGTGAGGGGACAGGGGGCGGGGGCTACACCTTC
.	TRBV6-8	TRBJ2-7	.	CASSLDGVVHEQYF	TGTGCCAGCAGTTTGGACGGGGTTGTCCACGAGCAGTACTTC
.	TRBV5-4	TRBJ2-2	.	CASKEQGRNTGELFF	TGTGCCAGCAAGGAACAGGGCCGTAACACCGGGGAGCTGTTTTTT
TRBD1	TRBV18	TRBJ1-1	.	CASGQGQGATEAFF	TGTGCCAGCGGCCAGGGACAGGGGGCGACTGAAGCTTTCTTT
.	TRBV4-2	TRBJ2-2	.	CASRELSSDTGELFF	TGTGCCAGCAGAGAATTATCGTCGGACACCGGGGAGCTGTTTTTT
TRBD2	TRBV5-5	TRBJ2-2	.	CASTQRPAGATLMTGELFF	TGTGCCAGCACCCAAAGGCCAGCGGGGGCGACGTTAATGACCGGGGAGCTGTTTTTT
.	TRBV7-2	TRBJ2-1	.	CASSLRGGGYREQFF	TGTGCCAGCAGCTTGAGAGGTGGAGGGTACCGGGAGCAGTTCTTC
.	TRBV7-2	TRBJ1-3	.	CASSLAADPGGNTIYF	TGTGCCAGCAGCTTAGCCGCAGACCCAGGAGGGAACACCATATATTTT
.	TRBV5-6	TRBJ2-3	.	CASSTGRGDTQYF	TGTGCCAGCAGCACCGGTAGGGGGGATACGCAGTATTTT
.	TRBV9	TRBJ1-3	.	CASSPHGSSGNTIYF	TGTGCCAGCAGCCCCCATGGCAGTTCGGGAAACACCATATATTTT
TRBD2	TRBV18	TRBJ2-7	.	CASSPLGLAGEDEQYF	TGTGCCAGCTCACCACTCGGACTAGCGGGGGAGGACGAGCAGTACTTC
.	TRBV21-1	TRBJ2-1	.	CASSNLTSGSGNEQFF	TGTGCCAGCAGCAACCTTACTAGCGGGAGTGGAAATGAGCAGTTCTTC
.	TRBV5-3	TRBJ2-1	.	CARSLGPGEQFF	TGTGCCAGAAGCTTAGGTCCAGGTGAGCAGTTCTTC
TRBD1	TRBV6-4	TRBJ2-1	.	CASRPSGTESYVEQFF	TGTGCCAGCAGACCTTCCGGGACAGAGTCTTATGTAGAGCAGTTCTTC
TRBD2	TRBV11-1	TRBJ2-1	.	CASSSLAGAENEQFF	TGTGCCAGCAGCTCACTAGCGGGAGCGGAAAATGAGCAGTTCTTC
TRBD1	TRBV7-9	TRBJ2-7	.	CASSSDRGFNEQYF	TGTGCCAGCAGCTCCGACAGGGGGTTTAACGAGCAGTACTTC
TRBD2	TRBV7-2	TRBJ2-1	.	CASSLRTSGYNEQFF	TGTGCCAGCAGCTTAAGGACTAGCGGCTACAATGAGCAGTTCTTC
.	TRBV9	TRBJ2-3	.	CASSARQPNTDTQYF	TGTGCCAGCAGCGCCCGACAGCCCAACACAGATACGCAGTATTTT
TRBD2	TRBV10-3	TRBJ2-1	.	CAISEWTSRERVEQFF	TGTGCCATCAGTGAGTGGACTAGCCGGGAGAGGGTTGAGCAGTTCTTC
.	TRBV7-9	TRBJ2-7	.	CSSSRAYEQYF	TGTTCCAGCAGCCGGGCCTACGAGCAGTACTTC
.	TRBV18	TRBJ2-7	.	CASSLSEVIYEQYF	TGTGCCAGCTCCCTTAGCGAAGTCATTTACGAGCAGTACTTC
.	TRBV12-5	TRBJ2-1	.	CASGLATLYNEQFF	TGTGCTAGTGGTTTGGCAACTCTTTACAATGAGCAGTTCTTC
.	TRBV6-6	TRBJ1-5	.	CASREGVGQPQHF	TGTGCCAGCAGAGAGGGGGTAGGTCAGCCCCAGCATTTT